These 17 T cell receptor beta chains were sequenced from one sample in a study of blood T cells in healthy people across ages. A J-beta primer mix and a sample-barcoded 5' primer were used in a second PCR of about 7 to 12 cycles. MiXCR, applied by TCRdb to the 5' RACE reads, yields one record per CDR3 protein. Of some 320,000 distinct CDR3 sequences detected, 25% to 30% appear once; the ten largest clones hold 29%. Specimen: blood. All receptors derive from a woman in her 70s in good health.

The table lists this clonotype with a few counts. The chain combines TRBV2 with TRBJ1-2, with D hard to call. Trimming removed 4 bases from V and 4 bases from J, with 4 bases in between. The CDR3 covers 11 residues. Germline loops: CDR1 SNHLY, CDR2 FYNNEI. The CDR3 loop reads CASSVGYGYTF. CDR3 nucleotides: TGTGCCAGCAGTGTTGGCTATGGCTACACCTTC. Combining the CDR3 with reference TRBV2 and TRBJ1-2 gives the whole variable domain EPEVTQTPSHQVTQMGQEVILRCVPISNHLYFYWYRQILGQKVEFLVSFYNNEISEKSEIFDDQFSVERPDGSNFTLKIRSTKLEDSAMYFCASSVGYGYTFGSGTRLTVV.

There are many counts of this clonotype. The gene calls are TRBV3-1 and TRBJ2-1; 10 bases map to TRBD2. Trimming took 4 bases from V and 10 from J; bases not matched to a gene: 10. Germline V lookup: CDR1 LGHDT, CDR2 YNNKEL (reference sequence). CDR3 size: 15 residues. The CDR3 DNA sequence: TGTGCCAGCAGCCGCGGGGCTAGCGGGAGTAGCGAGCAGTTCTTC. Its translation is CASSRGASGSSEQFF.

This clonotype has a handful of counts. The CDR3 here is CASSPKAGGAVGELFF. The CDR3 DNA follows: TGTGCCAGCAGCCCCAAAGCAGGGGGCGCGGTCGGGGAGCTGTTTTTT. The genes are TRBV28 and TRBJ2-2, with TRBD1 identical over 8 bases. V shed 6 bases, J shed 7 bases, and the junction held 13 bases outside the gene matches. The CDR3 length is 16 residues. Looked up from germline, CDR1 is MDHEN and CDR2 is SYDVKM.

The chain recombines TRBV20-1 with TRBJ2-2; 9 nucleotides match TRBD2. Germline assignment: CDR1 DFQATT and CDR2 SNEGSKA (reference sequence). The CDR3 consists of 17 residues. The ends lost 3 bases at V and 6 bases at J; junction bases unmatched: 14. CDR3 region: CSASSLAGWTTAGELFF. The CDR3 DNA is TGCAGTGCTAGTTCGCTAGCGGGATGGACTACCGCCGGGGAGCTGTTTTTT.

Concerning this clonotype itself: Possible read error: a much larger clone is one base away. The chain couples TRBV5-1 to TRBJ2-1; D ambiguous. V lost 0 bases to trimming and J lost 0 bases, with 7 bases between them. The CDR3 is 15 amino acids. Germline V gene data show CDR1 as SGHRS and CDR2 as YFSETQ. CDR3 in amino acids: CASSLAAISYNEQFF. The CDR3 coding sequence is TGCGCCAGCAGCTTGGCGGCTATCTCCTACAATGAGCAGTTCTTC.

The chain joins TRBV25-1 to TRBJ1-4; TRBD1 might be the D (5 bases). The CDR3 has 15 amino acids. Trimming stripped 4 bases from V and 8 bases from J, with 17 bases between. The germline CDR1 and CDR2 sequences are MGHDK and SYGVNS. CDR3 region: CASSVRGSGQEKLFF. In DNA, the CDR3 is TGTGCCAGCAGTGTCCGAGGATCAGGGCAGGAAAAACTGTTTTTT. The full variable domain, with the rest looked up from reference TRBV25-1 and TRBJ1-4, is EADIYQTPRYLVIGTGKKITLECSQTMGHDKMYWYQQDPGMELHLIHYSYGVNSTEKGDLSSESTVSRIRTEHFPLTLESARPSHTSQYLCASSVRGSGQEKLFFGSGTQLSVL.

V gene TRBV19 combines with J gene TRBJ2-2; no clear D gene. The CDR3 has 11 amino acids. Between the trimmed V and J ends, which lost 4 bases and 3 bases, there was a span of 0 bases. Germline V gene data show CDR1 as LNHDA and CDR2 as SQIVND (reference sequence). CDR3 region: CASSNTGELFF. In DNA, the CDR3 is TGTGCCAGTAGTAACACCGGGGAGCTGTTTTTT.

This clonotype has a handful of counts. This sequence joins TRBV5-1 and TRBJ2-1; D not certain. The V and J ends lost 0 bases and 0 bases respectively, with 10 bases between them. CDR1 SGHRS and CDR2 YFSETQ come from the germline V gene. The CDR3 spans 16 residues. The CDR3 is CASSLVAILSYNEQFF. CDR3 DNA: TGCGCCAGCAGCTTGGTGGCCATACTCTCCTACAATGAGCAGTTCTTC.

The sample holds a few counts of this clonotype. The V gene is TRBV6-6, the J gene TRBJ2-1; D not certain. Germline V gene data show CDR1 as MNHNY and CDR2 as SVGAGI (reference sequence). This CDR3 has 15 amino acids. Trimming left V 3 bases short and J 0 bases short, with 9 bases between. The CDR3 spells CASSYGRSSYNEQFF. The CDR3 coding sequence is TGTGCCAGCAGTTATGGGCGGTCCTCCTACAATGAGCAGTTCTTC.

Turning to this clonotype: The CDR3 end shows no conserved phenylalanine or tryptophan, and so a read error is likely. The rearrangement links TRBV28 to TRBJ2-5; D might be TRBD1 (6 bases). Germline CDR1 and CDR2: MDHEN and SYDVKM. The CDR3 has 16 amino acids. V lost 5 bases, J lost 4 bases, and 20 bases lay in between. CDR3 DNA sequence: TGTGCCAGCAGTCAAAATGTACAGGGTTGGGGAGAGACCCAGTACTAC. Protein sequence: CASSQNVQGWGETQYY.

Comments on this clonotype: Lacking the conserved final phenylalanine or tryptophan, this CDR3 likely reflects a read error. The gene calls are TRBV25-1 and TRBJ1-4; possibly TRBD1 for D (5 bases). The V and J ends lost 1 base and 8 bases respectively, with 14 bases between them. The CDR3 is 15 residues long. The germline CDR1 and CDR2 sequences are MGHDK and SYGVNS. DNA for the CDR3: TGTGCCAGCAGTGAATTTCGCGGGAAGGGGGAAAAACTGTTTTCT. It is translated as CASSEFRGKGEKLFS.

V gene TRBV3-1 combines with J gene TRBJ2-3; weak D call: TRBD1 (6 bases). Per germline, CDR1 LGHDT and CDR2 YNNKEL (reference sequence). The CDR3 sequence is 13 residues long. With 5 bases removed from V and 3 bases from J, the gap between germline ends came to 9 bases. DNA of the CDR3: TGTGCCAGCAGCAACACAGGGACAGATACGCAGTATTTT. Protein: CASSNTGTDTQYF.

Concerning this clonotype itself: One junction end does not reproduce the germline sequence, and a read error may be involved. CDR3 sequence (DNA): TGTGCCAGCAGCCCCGTGGGATCTAATGGAAAACTGTTTTTT. This gives the protein CASSPVGSNGKLFF. This sequence joins TRBV28 and TRBJ1-4; unclear D gene. The CDR3 runs 14 residues. Per the germline V gene, CDR1 is MDHEN and CDR2 is SYDVKM.

The J gene is TRBJ2-3, the V gene TRBV5-1, with 12 bases aligning to TRBD2. This CDR3 comprises 17 residues. The V gene's germline CDR1 is SGHRS and CDR2 YFSETQ. With 2 bases clipped from V and 2 bases from J, the junction kept 6 bases outside the gene matches. CDR3 region: CASSFFRLAGATDTQYF. CDR3 DNA sequence: TGCGCCAGCAGCTTCTTCCGACTAGCGGGAGCCACAGATACGCAGTATTTT.

The V call is TRBV6-6, the J call TRBJ1-3; D unresolved. The V and J ends lost 6 bases and 0 bases respectively, with 9 bases between them. The CDR3 contains 14 residues. The V gene's germline CDR1 is MNHNY and CDR2 SVGAGI (reference sequence). The CDR3 nucleotides are TGTGCCAGCAGAAACACCGACTCTGGAAACACCATATATTTT. Translating it yields CASRNTDSGNTIYF.

The chain has TRBV4-3 and TRBJ2-1; 10 bases map to TRBD2. The junction had 8 bases not matched to a gene; V was cut back by 0 bases and J by 9 bases. The CDR3 has 16 amino acids. Per the germline V gene, CDR1 is LGHNA and CDR2 is YSLEER. The CDR3 bases are TGCGCCAGCAGCCAAGATCCGGGACTAGCGAACGGTGAGCAGTTCTTC. Its translation: CASSQDPGLANGEQFF.

The V gene is TRBV7-8, the J gene TRBJ1-2; D is unclear. Germline lookup yields CDR1 SGHVS and CDR2 FQNEAQ. Trimming cost V 3 bases and J 1 base, with 3 bases left between them. The CDR3 consists of 12 residues. CDR3 region: CASSFFNYGYTF. CDR3 DNA: TGTGCCAGCAGCTTCTTTAACTATGGCTACACCTTC.